These 14 T cell receptor beta chains came from one sample sequenced in a study of T-cell memory formation after mild COVID-19. In TCRdb, the 5' RACE reads were re-called with MiXCR into one record per CDR3 protein. The table records about 610,000 distinct CDR3 sequences, 15% to 20% of them present only once. Material: PBMCs or a T cell subset sorted from them (not recorded which). These receptors all come from an adult woman who had mild COVID-19 (a few samples of this study predate the infection). Cell type and time point are not known.

This clonotype was observed at least ten times. This chain links TRBV27 with TRBJ2-7; D tentatively fits TRBD1 or TRBD2 (5 bases each). V was cut by 3 bases and J by 2 bases, with 11 bases left in between. The CDR3 totals 14 residues. CDR1 is MNHEY and CDR2 is SMNVEV in the germline V gene (reference sequence). The CDR3 here is CASSFRGGPYEQYF. In DNA form, the CDR3 reads TGTGCCAGCAGTTTCCGTGGGGGACCCTACGAGCAGTACTTC.

A few counts support this clonotype. The rearrangement links TRBV5-1 to TRBJ2-5; TRBD2 might be the D (5 bases). Germline CDR1 and CDR2: SGHRS and YFSETQ. The CDR3 covers 14 residues. The germline V and J ends were trimmed by 2 bases and 7 bases, with 15 bases remaining between them. This chain's CDR3 is CASSLTQSGGTQYF. CDR3 in DNA: TGCGCCAGCAGCTTAACCCAGTCTGGAGGGACCCAGTACTTC.

This chain uses TRBV29-1 with TRBJ1-6; D ambiguous. The CDR3 has 15 amino acids. Germline loops: CDR1 SQVTM, CDR2 ANQGSEA. Trimming left V 5 bases short and J 4 bases short, with 15 bases between. CDR3 in DNA: TGCAGCGTTCCACGGGAGGCAGAATATAATTCACCCCTCCACTTT. Protein product: CSVPREAEYNSPLHF.

This clonotype was seen a few times. The chain couples TRBV7-6 to TRBJ2-1; 12 bases map to TRBD2. V shed 2 bases, J shed 5 bases, and the junction held 10 bases outside the gene matches. This CDR3 spans 18 amino acids. Germline V lookup: CDR1 SGHVS, CDR2 FNYEAQ. The CDR3 DNA sequence: TGTGCCAGCAGCTTATTTACTAGCGGGGGGCGAAGAGACAATGAGCAGTTCTTC. Translating gives CASSLFTSGGRRDNEQFF.

The chain couples TRBV5-5 to TRBJ2-7; D is ambiguous. From germline, CDR1 is SGHKS and CDR2 YYEKEE (reference sequence). CDR3 length: 13 residues. V lost 3 bases and J 7 bases, leaving 14 bases between the germline ends. The CDR3 DNA reads as TGTGCCAGCAGCTCGGCCCCCTTCTCGGAGCAGTACTTC. Its protein is CASSSAPFSEQYF.

This clonotype was seen more than once but under ten times. The chain recombines TRBV18 with TRBJ2-5; 9 nucleotides match TRBD2. Germline V gene lookup returns CDR1 KGHSH and CDR2 LQKENI. This CDR3 is built from 16 residues. With V trimmed by 0 bases and J by 7 bases, 9 bases remained unmatched. The CDR3 spells CASSPPGTSQTGTQYF. The DNA for the CDR3 is TGTGCCAGCTCACCACCGGGGACTAGCCAGACGGGGACCCAGTACTTC.

The CDR3 loop reads CASSLRQGLRGYSNQPQHF. The CDR3, as DNA: TGTGCCAGCAGTCTCCGACAGGGGTTGAGGGGCTATAGCAATCAGCCCCAGCATTTT. The chain combines TRBV6-2 or TRBV6-3 with TRBJ1-5, with 8 bases aligning to TRBD1. J was trimmed by 0 bases and V by 5 bases; bases with no gene match: 15. CDR3 length: 19 residues. Germline V gene sequence: CDR1 MNHEY, CDR2 SVGEGT.

This clonotype occurred a few times. The chain combines TRBV2 with TRBJ1-2, with a tentative D call TRBD1 (5 bases). Germline lookup yields CDR1 SNHLY and CDR2 FYNNEI. V shed 7 bases and J shed 3 bases, with 12 bases lying between them. CDR3 size: 13 residues. Here the CDR3 DNA reads TGTGCCAGCAACCAGGGAGGTGACTATGGCTACACCTTC. This sequence encodes CASNQGGDYGYTF.

This clonotype occurred many times. The chain employs TRBV4-1 and TRBJ1-2; maybe TRBD1 (6 bases). Germline V gene data show CDR1 as MGHRA and CDR2 as YSYEKL. This CDR3 has 16 residues. Between the trimmed V and J ends, which lost 0 bases and 6 bases, there was a span of 17 bases. CDR3 sequence reads: CASSQDPYRVADGYTF. For the CDR3, the DNA is TGCGCCAGCAGCCAAGATCCCTACAGGGTGGCGGATGGCTACACCTTC.

This clonotype was observed many times. This chain uses TRBV7-2 with TRBJ2-3, with D unresolved. The V gene's germline CDR1 is SGHTA and CDR2 FQGNSA. V dropped 4 bases and J dropped 4 bases, with 3 bases sitting between them. The CDR3 covers 11 residues. CDR3 sequence reads: CASSSADTQYF. DNA for the CDR3: TGTGCCAGCAGCTCCGCAGATACGCAGTATTTT.

The chain has TRBV12-3 or TRBV12-4 and TRBJ2-1; 7 bases fit TRBD2. This CDR3 is built from 13 residues. V gave up 7 bases and J gave up 9 bases; unmatched junction bases: 9. This CDR3 is CASNTAGRGEQFF. The CDR3, as DNA: TGTGCCAGCAACACAGCGGGAAGGGGTGAGCAGTTCTTC.

This clonotype turned up a few times. The J gene is TRBJ2-7, the V gene TRBV4-2, with D tentatively TRBD1 (6 bases). This CDR3 spans 15 amino acids. Germline assignment: CDR1 LGHNA and CDR2 YNFKEQ. V dropped 4 bases and J dropped 1 base, with 14 bases sitting between them. The CDR3 sequence: CASSPLRDTSYEQYF. The DNA of the CDR3 is TGTGCCAGCAGCCCGCTCCGGGACACATCCTACGAGCAGTACTTC.

The table lists this clonotype with a few counts. The chain uses TRBV20-1 and TRBJ2-2; 7 bases agree with TRBD1. This CDR3 has 17 residues. The V gene end was trimmed by 0 bases and the J gene end by 0 bases; junction bases not matched to a gene: 7. Per germline, CDR1 DFQATT and CDR2 SNEGSKA (reference sequence). The CDR3 DNA reads TGCAGTGCTAGAGATAGGCGTCAGGGGGCGAACACCGGGGAGCTGTTTTTT. This codes for CSARDRRQGANTGELFF.

In regard to this clonotype: Sequence at one end of the junction differs from germline and may be a read error. The J gene is TRBJ2-3, the V gene TRBV7-2; D is undetermined. Germline V gene sequence: CDR1 SGHTA, CDR2 FQGNSA. CDR3 size: 12 residues. DNA of the CDR3: TGTGCCAGCAGCTCCAGCATAGATACGCAGTATTTT. This translates into CASSSSIDTQYF.